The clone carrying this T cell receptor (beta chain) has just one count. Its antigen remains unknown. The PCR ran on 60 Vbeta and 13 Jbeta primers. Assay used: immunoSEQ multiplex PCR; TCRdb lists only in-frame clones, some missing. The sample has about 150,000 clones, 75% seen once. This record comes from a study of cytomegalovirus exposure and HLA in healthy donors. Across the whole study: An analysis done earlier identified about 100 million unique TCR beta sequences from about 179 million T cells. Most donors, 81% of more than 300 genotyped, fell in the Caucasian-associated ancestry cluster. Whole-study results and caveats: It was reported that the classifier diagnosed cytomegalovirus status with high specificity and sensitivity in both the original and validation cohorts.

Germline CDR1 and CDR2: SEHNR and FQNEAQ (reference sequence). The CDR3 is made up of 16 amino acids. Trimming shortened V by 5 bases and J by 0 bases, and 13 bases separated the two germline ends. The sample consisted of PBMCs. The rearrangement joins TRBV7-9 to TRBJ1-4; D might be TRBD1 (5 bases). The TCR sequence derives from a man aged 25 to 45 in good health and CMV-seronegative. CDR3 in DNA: TGTGCCAGCAGCCCGAGCGGGGCCGCAACTAATGAAAAACTGTTTTTT. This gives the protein CASSPSGAATNEKLFF.